This T cell receptor beta chain is drawn from a study of PD-1 blockade in mismatch repair-deficient tumors. About the research overall: All were previously treated, progressing patients with about 11 mismatch repair-deficient cancer types.

The study, taken as a whole, reports: After pembrolizumab, tumor-resident clones rose rapidly, then generally contracted before radiologic responses.

Regarding this clone: The antigen is unknown.

PCR or immunohistochemistry showed mismatch repair deficiency in every enrolled patient. A few pembrolizumab responders had their TCRs sequenced. TCRdb keeps only in-frame clones here, not all; method: immunoSEQ multiplex PCR. Among over 100,000 clones listed, roughly 80% were seen once. From germline, CDR1 is SGHRS and CDR2 YFSETQ. V dropped 0 bases and J dropped 4 bases, with 13 bases sitting between them. The CDR3 is 15 amino acids. Specimen: peripheral blood, collected around 60 weeks after starting pembrolizumab. The TCR originated in an adult with mismatch repair-deficient cancer. This chain connects TRBV5-1 to TRBJ1-2; tentative D call: TRBD1 (6 bases). The CDR3 region has the DNA TGCGCCAGCAGCTTGGAGGGGGGGCAGGCCTATGGCTACACCTTC. Its translation: CASSLEGGQAYGYTF.